The 3 T cell receptor beta chains below come from one sample, sequenced in a study of molecular identifiers for immune sequencing clone quantification. TCRdb reprocessed the PCR reads via MiXCR and lists one record per CDR3 protein. The sample has about 63,000 distinct CDR3 sequences; about 20% are singletons. The sequencing input was naive CD8+ T cells from blood, with Jurkat cell RNA spiked in. This sample's subset: FACS-sorted CD8+CD4-CCR7+CD45RA+ naive T cells. The receptors shown here come from a human donor in good health. Some libraries in this study had Jurkat cell RNA spiked in.

The table lists this clonotype with a few counts. CDR3 coding DNA: TGCAGTGCTAGCGAAATCCGGACAGGGGGGGAGACCCAGTACTTC. Translation: CSASEIRTGGETQYF. The chain couples TRBV20-1 to TRBJ2-5; 10 nucleotides line up with TRBD1. The CDR3 covers 15 residues. From germline, CDR1 is DFQATT and CDR2 SNEGSKA (reference sequence). V was pared by 3 bases and J by 5 bases, with 9 bases of the junction left unmatched.

The table lists this clonotype with a few counts. The rearrangement joins TRBV24-1 to TRBJ2-5, with D tentatively TRBD1 or TRBD2 (5 bases each). CDR1 is KGHDR, CDR2 SFDVKD, per germline. V lost 4 bases and J 0 bases, leaving 17 bases between the germline ends. The CDR3 has 17 residues. CDR3 bases: TGTGCCACCAGTGACCCCCCAGAGGGGAAGTACCAAGAGACCCAGTACTTC. Translated: CATSDPPEGKYQETQYF.

This clonotype showed up many times. This chain connects TRBV13 to TRBJ2-7, with TRBD2 identical over 14 bases. This CDR3 region has 15 residues. With V trimmed by 5 bases and J by 6 bases, 6 bases remained unmatched. Germline-derived CDR1 and CDR2 are PRHDT and FYEKMQ (reference sequence). The CDR3 reads CASSRGLAGESEQYF. The CDR3 DNA sequence: TGTGCCAGCAGCAGGGGACTAGCGGGAGAAAGCGAGCAGTACTTC.